The clone carrying this T cell receptor (beta chain) was seen many times. The target antigen is unknown. RNA transcripts gave rise to amplified TCR beta CDR3 regions. The TCR CDR3 was amplified in a first-round RT-PCR using the HTBI primer set. Each CDR3 protein is one row after TCRdb ran MiXCR on the multiplex PCR reads. The sample shows 360,000 or so distinct CDR3 sequences, 19% of them seen only once. The sample is drawn from a study of T cells in Graves' hyperthyroidism and ophthalmopathy. Findings of the study overall: Researchers found most expanded thyroid clonotypes above 0.001 in blood as well. Ophthalmopathy prediction by the model preceded onset by a median roughly 6.3 months.

The specimen sequenced was blood. The TCR was taken from a young woman with Graves' hyperthyroidism.

The CDR3 sequence: CSARSPGHSRVYGYTF. DNA for the CDR3: TGCAGTGCTAGAAGCCCGGGACATTCGAGGGTTTATGGCTACACCTTC. The rearrangement links TRBV20-1 to TRBJ1-2, with a weak D call TRBD1 (6 bases). The germline V gene encodes CDR1 DFQATT and CDR2 SNEGSKA (reference sequence). The V end was cut by 2 bases, the J end by 5 bases, with 21 bases between. This CDR3 spans 16 amino acids.